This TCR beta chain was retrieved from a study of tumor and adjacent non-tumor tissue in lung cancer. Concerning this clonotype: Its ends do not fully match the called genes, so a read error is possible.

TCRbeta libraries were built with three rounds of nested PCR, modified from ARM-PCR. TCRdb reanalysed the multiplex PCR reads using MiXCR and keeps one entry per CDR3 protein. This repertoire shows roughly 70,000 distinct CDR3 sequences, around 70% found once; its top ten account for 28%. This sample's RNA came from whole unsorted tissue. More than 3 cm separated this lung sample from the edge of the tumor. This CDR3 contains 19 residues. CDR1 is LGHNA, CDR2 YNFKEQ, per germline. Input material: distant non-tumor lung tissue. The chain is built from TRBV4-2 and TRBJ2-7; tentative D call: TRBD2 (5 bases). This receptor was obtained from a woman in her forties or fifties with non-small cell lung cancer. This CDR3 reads CDSSQETRAEVDGGLQQYF. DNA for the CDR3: TGTGACAGCAGCCAAGAGACCAGAGCCGAGGTCGATGGAGGCCTCCAGCAGTACTTC.